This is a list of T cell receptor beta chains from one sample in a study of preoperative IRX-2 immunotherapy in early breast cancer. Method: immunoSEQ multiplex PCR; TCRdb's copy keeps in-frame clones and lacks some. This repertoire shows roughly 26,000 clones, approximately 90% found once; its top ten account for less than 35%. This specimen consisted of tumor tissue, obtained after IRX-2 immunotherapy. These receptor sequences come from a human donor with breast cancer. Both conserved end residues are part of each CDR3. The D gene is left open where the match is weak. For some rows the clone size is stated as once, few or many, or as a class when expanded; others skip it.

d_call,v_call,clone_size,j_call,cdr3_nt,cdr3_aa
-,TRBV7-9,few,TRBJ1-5,TGTGCCAGCAGCTTAATGGACAATCAGCCCCAGCATTTT,CASSLMDNQPQHF
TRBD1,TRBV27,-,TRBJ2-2,TGTGCCAGCCACGGACAGGGGGTTGTCACCGGGGAGCTGTTTTTT,CASHGQGVVTGELFF
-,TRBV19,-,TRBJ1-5,TGTGCCAGTAGTATAGTACTAGTGCGGCAGATTCCCCAGCCCCAGCATTTT,CASSIVLVRQIPQPQHF
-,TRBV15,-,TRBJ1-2,TGTGCCACCAGCCCTTCGGGCGGAGACGGTCGCTACACCTTC,CATSPSGGDGRYTF
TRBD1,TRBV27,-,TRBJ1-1,TGTGCCAGCAGTTTCAGGGCGGACAGGGGGAGATTGAACACTGAAGCTTTCTTT,CASSFRADRGRLNTEAFF
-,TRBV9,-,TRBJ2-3,TGTGCCAGCAGCGTAGAGGGGGGACCCAACCCTAGGGATACGCAGTATTTT,CASSVEGGPNPRDTQYF
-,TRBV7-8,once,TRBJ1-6,TGTGCCAGCAGCTTAGCAGGGGCCTTTAATTCACCCCTCCACTTT,CASSLAGAFNSPLHF
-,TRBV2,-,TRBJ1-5,TGTGCCAGCAGGGGAACCAGGGGTAGCAATCAGCCCCAGCATTTT,CASRGTRGSNQPQHF
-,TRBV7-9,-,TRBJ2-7,TGTGCCAGCAGCCCCTCGAGTGGAGTGGGTCCCGGCGAGCAGTACTTC,CASSPSSGVGPGEQYF
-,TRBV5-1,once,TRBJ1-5,TGCGCCAGCAGCTTGTTACCCAACATCGATAGCAATCAGCCCCAGCATTTT,CASSLLPNIDSNQPQHF
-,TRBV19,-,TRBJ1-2,TGTGCCAGTAGTATAGATCACGCACAGCACTATGGCTACACCTTC,CASSIDHAQHYGYTF
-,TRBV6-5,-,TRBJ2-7,TGTGCCAGCAGTTACGGGCAGGGGCTCGGGGAGCAGTACTTC,CASSYGQGLGEQYF
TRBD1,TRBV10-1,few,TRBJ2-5,TGCGCCAGCAGCAGGGCACAGGGGGCCCAGTACTTC,CASSRAQGAQYF
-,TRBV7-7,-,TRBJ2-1,TGTGCTAGCAGCCCCGATCTTAGGCATGAGCAGTTCTTC,CASSPDLRHEQFF
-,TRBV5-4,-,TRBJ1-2,TGTGCCAGCAGCCGACAAGCTGGGTCCCAAGGGGGCTACACCTTC,CASSRQAGSQGGYTF
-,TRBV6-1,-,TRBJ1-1,TGTGCCAGCAGTGTACGGGGGGGAGAAACTGAAGCTTTCTTT,CASSVRGGETEAFF
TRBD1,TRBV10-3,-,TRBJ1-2,TGTGCCAACTGGGACAGCAACTATGGCTACACCTTC,CANWDSNYGYTF
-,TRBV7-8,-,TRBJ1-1,TGTGCCAGCCGCTTACAGAACACTGAAGCTTTCTTT,CASRLQNTEAFF
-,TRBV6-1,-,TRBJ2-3,TGTGCCAGCAGTGAAAGGCAGGGAACTAGCACAGATACGCAGTATTTT,CASSERQGTSTDTQYF
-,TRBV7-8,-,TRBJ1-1,TGTGCCAGCAGCTTAAGTTTTGGCAGCGGCACTGAAGCTTTCTTT,CASSLSFGSGTEAFF
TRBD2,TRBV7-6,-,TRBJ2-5,TGTGCCAGCAGCCTCAGGACTAGCGGGGGGGCCCAAGAGACCCAGTACTTC,CASSLRTSGGAQETQYF
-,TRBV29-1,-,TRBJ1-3,TGCAGCGCCGACGGACCTGGAAACACCATATATTTT,CSADGPGNTIYF
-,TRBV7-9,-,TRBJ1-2,TGTGCCAGCAGCTTAGGAGTGGCCGGGGGCTATGGCTACACCTTC,CASSLGVAGGYGYTF
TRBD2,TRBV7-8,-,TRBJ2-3,TGTGCCAGCAGCTTAGATTCGGGGGGGTATACGCAGTATTTT,CASSLDSGGYTQYF
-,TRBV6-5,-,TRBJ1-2,TGTGCCAGCAGGACCCCCAGGGAGTCGGGCTACACCTTC,CASRTPRESGYTF
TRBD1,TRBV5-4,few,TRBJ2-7,TGTGCCAGCAGCTTAGACAGGGGGCCCTACGAGCAGTACTTC,CASSLDRGPYEQYF
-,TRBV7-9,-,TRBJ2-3,TGTGCCAGCAGCTTAACGGTTAAGACGGATACGCAGTATTTT,CASSLTVKTDTQYF
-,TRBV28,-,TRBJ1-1,TGTGCCAGCACCTTTGGGGCAGGGGAAGCTTTCTTT,CASTFGAGEAFF
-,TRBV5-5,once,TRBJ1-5,TGTGCCAGCAGCTTTGGGTCTAGCAATCAGCCCCAGCATTTT,CASSFGSSNQPQHF
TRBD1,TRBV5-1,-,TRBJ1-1,TGCGCCAGCAGGTGGGGGGACAGAACTGAAGCTTTCTTT,CASRWGDRTEAFF
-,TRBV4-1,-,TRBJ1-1,TGCGCCAGCAGCGGACCCCGGGTCCCTGGGAACACTGAAGCTTTCTTT,CASSGPRVPGNTEAFF
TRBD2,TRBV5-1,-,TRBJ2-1,TGCGCCAGCAGCTTGCTAGCGGGCCTATACAATGAGCAGTTCTTC,CASSLLAGLYNEQFF
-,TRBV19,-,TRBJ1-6,TGTGCCAGTAGTATCCCCGACATTGCTTCACCCCTCCACTTT,CASSIPDIASPLHF
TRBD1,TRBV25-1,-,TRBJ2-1,TGTGCCAGCAGTGGCCGACAGGGGAAAACCGGGCACAATGAGCAGTTCTTC,CASSGRQGKTGHNEQFF
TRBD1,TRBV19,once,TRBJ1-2,TGTGCCAGTAGTGTGGACAGGGGAAGCGATGGCTACACCTTC,CASSVDRGSDGYTF
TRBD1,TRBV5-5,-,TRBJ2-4,TGTGCCAGCAGCCCGGACAGGGTGGGAAACATTCAGTACTTC,CASSPDRVGNIQYF
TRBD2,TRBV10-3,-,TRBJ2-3,TGTGCCATCAGACGATCTAGCGGAAAGTACACAGATACGCAGTATTTT,CAIRRSSGKYTDTQYF
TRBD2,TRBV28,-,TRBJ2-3,TGTGCCAGCAGTTTAGTCGGTAGAGCGGGGGGCACAGATACGCAGTATTTT,CASSLVGRAGGTDTQYF
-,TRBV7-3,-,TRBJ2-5,TGTGCCAGCAGCTTAAACCAGGGGGAGACCCAGTACTTC,CASSLNQGETQYF
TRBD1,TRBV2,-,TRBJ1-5,TGTGCCAGCAGTCCATACAGGGGGCTTGGTCAGCCCCAGCATTTT,CASSPYRGLGQPQHF
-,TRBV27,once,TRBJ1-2,TGTGCCAGCAGTTCGGACCAAGTCTATGGCTACACCTTC,CASSSDQVYGYTF
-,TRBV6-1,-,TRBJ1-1,TGTGCCAGCAGTGATAGGGTGGGCACTGAAGCTTTCTTT,CASSDRVGTEAFF
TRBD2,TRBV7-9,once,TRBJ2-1,TGTGCCAGCAGCTTACCGCGGGCTAGCGGGGGGATCGCCTACAATGAGCAGTTCTTC,CASSLPRASGGIAYNEQFF
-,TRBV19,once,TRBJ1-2,TGTGCCAGTGTCCAAGACAAGGGGTTTAGTGGCTACACCTTC,CASVQDKGFSGYTF
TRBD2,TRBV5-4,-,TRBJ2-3,TGTGCCAGCAGCCCTAGAGGGACTAGCGGGGCCACAGATACGCAGTATTTT,CASSPRGTSGATDTQYF
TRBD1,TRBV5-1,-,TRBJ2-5,TGCGCCAGCAGCACGAGACAGGGGGCTGAAGAGACCCAGTACTTC,CASSTRQGAEETQYF
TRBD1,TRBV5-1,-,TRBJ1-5,TGCGCCAGCAGCTTAGCAGGGGGTCAGCCCCAGCATTTT,CASSLAGGQPQHF
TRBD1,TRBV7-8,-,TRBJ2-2,TGTGCCAGCAGCTTACGGGCGGCAGGGGGAACCGCGAACACCGGGGAGCTGTTTTTT,CASSLRAAGGTANTGELFF
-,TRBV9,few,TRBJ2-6,TGTGCCAGCAGCGTAGGGGGAACTGGGGCCAACGTCCTGACTTTC,CASSVGGTGANVLTF
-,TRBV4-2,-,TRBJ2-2,TGTGCCAGCAGCCAAGATCTCGGGGGGCCCTTGGGCGGGGAGCTGTTTTTT,CASSQDLGGPLGGELFF
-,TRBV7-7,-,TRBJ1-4,TGTGCTAGCAGCCAGGGGCGGGGAGGTCGCGAAAAACTGTTTTTT,CASSQGRGGREKLFF
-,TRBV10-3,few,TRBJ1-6,TGTGCCATCATCGTTTCTGGGGGAAGCTCCTATAATTCACCCCTCCACTTT,CAIIVSGGSSYNSPLHF
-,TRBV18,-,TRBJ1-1,TGTGCCAGCTCACCCTTCGAGGCTGAGGCTTTCTTT,CASSPFEAEAFF
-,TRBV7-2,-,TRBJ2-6,TGTGCCAGCAGCCCAGGTTCCGGGGGATCTGGGGCCAACGTCCTGACTTTC,CASSPGSGGSGANVLTF
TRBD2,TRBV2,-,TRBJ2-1,TGTGCCAGCAGTCGGGGGGGCTCCTACAATGAGCAGTTCTTC,CASSRGGSYNEQFF
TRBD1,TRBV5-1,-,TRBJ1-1,TGCGCCAGCAGCATGACCGGACAGGGAAACACTGAAGCTTTCTTT,CASSMTGQGNTEAFF